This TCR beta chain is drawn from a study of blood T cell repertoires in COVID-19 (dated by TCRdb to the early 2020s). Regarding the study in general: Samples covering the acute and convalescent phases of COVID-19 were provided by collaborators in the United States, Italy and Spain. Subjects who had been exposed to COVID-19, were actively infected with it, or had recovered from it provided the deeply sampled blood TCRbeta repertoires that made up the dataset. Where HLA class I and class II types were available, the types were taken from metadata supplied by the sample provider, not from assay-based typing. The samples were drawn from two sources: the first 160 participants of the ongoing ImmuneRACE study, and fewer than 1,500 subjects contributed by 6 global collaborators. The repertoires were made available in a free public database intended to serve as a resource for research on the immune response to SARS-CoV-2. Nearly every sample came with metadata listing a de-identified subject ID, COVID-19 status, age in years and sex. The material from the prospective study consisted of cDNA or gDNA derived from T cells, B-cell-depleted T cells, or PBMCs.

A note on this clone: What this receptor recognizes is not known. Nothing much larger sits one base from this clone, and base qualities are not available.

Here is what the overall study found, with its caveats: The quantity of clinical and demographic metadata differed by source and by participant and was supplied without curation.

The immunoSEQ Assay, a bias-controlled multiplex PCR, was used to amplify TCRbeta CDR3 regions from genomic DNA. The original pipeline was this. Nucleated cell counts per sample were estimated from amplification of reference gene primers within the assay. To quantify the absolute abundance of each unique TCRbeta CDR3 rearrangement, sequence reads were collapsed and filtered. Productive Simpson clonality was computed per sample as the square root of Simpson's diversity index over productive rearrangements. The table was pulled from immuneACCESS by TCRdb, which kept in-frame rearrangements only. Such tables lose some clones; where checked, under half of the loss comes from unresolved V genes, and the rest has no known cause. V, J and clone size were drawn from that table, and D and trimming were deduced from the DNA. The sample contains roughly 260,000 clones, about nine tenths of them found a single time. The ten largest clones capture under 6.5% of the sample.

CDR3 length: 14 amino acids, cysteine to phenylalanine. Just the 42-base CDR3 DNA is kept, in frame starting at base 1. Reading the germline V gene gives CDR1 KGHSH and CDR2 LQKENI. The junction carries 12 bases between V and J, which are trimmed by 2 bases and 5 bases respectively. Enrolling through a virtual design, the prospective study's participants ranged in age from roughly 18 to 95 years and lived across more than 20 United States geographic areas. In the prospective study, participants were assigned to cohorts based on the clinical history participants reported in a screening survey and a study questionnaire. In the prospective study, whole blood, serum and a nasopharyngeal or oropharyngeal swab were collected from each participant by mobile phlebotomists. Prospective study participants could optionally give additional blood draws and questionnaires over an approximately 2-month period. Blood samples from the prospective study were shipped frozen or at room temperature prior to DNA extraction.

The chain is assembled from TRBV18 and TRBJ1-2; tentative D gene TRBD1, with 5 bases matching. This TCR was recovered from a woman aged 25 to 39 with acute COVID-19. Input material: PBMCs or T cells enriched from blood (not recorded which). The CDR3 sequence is CASSPGAPGYGYTF. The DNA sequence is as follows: TGTGCCAGCTCACCAGGGGCCCCTGGTTATGGCTACACCTTC.